This T cell receptor beta chain comes out of a study of blood T cell repertoires in COVID-19. Study-level information: There were acute and convalescent COVID-19 samples, and they came from the United States, Italy and Spain.

Per the original methods: The assay estimated nucleated cells by amplifying reference gene primers. Measured with immunoSEQ multiplex PCR; TCRdb has only the in-frame clones, and not every one. V, J and clone size reflect that table, while D and trimming were determined from the DNA. In the table there are around 59,000 clones, approximately 90% of which are singletons. Germline lookup yields CDR1 MDHEN and CDR2 SYDVKM. The CDR3 runs to 14 residues. The V segment lost 3 bases and the J segment 5 bases; nucleotides outside the gene matches: 2. The chain couples TRBV28 to TRBJ1-4; the match to TRBD1 covers 8 bases. The sequencing sample was made of peripheral blood. The source of this sequence is a man in his fifties or sixties with acute or convalescent COVID-19. The CDR3 loop reads CASSLGQENEKLFF. CDR3 nucleotide sequence: TGTGCCAGCAGTTTGGGACAGGAGAATGAAAAACTGTTTTTT.